The 9 T cell receptor beta chains listed next were all sequenced from one sample in a study of OX40 agonist ivuxolimab in advanced cancers. Libraries were prepared by immunoSEQ multiplex PCR; TCRdb keeps only in-frame clonotypes and omits some of them. The sample holds 70,000 or so clones; about 90% are singletons and the top ten take approximately 0.81%. The sample consisted of CD4+ or CD8+ T cells sorted from blood, taken in a trial of the OX40 agonist ivuxolimab. The receptors originated from an adult with an advanced solid tumor such as melanoma, head and neck, liver or kidney cancer.

The chain recombines TRBV5-4 with TRBJ2-1; 7 nucleotides match TRBD2. V dropped 2 bases and J dropped 4; count of bases not matched to a gene: 9. The CDR3 sequence is 16 residues long. Germline-derived CDR1 and CDR2 are SGHNT and YYREEE (reference sequence). The CDR3 sequence: CASSFAAGPLYNEQFF. The CDR3 DNA sequence: TGTGCCAGCAGCTTCGCAGCGGGGCCTCTTTACAATGAGCAGTTCTTC.

This CDR3 reads CASSLITSGGNEQFF. The CDR3 bases are TGTGCCAGCAGCTTAATTACTAGCGGGGGAAATGAGCAGTTCTTC. The chain uses TRBV7-3 and TRBJ2-1; 11 nucleotides agree with TRBD2. Germline trimming cut 1 base from V and 7 bases from J; bases unmatched to any gene: 3. This CDR3 region has 15 residues. Germline CDR1 SGHTA, CDR2 FQGTGA. The complete variable domain, with remaining parts taken from reference TRBV7-3 and TRBJ2-1, reads GAGVSQTPSNKVTEKGKYVELRCDPISGHTALYWYRQSLGQGPEFLIYFQGTGAADDSGLPNDRFFAVRPEGSVSTLKIQRTERGDSAVYLCASSLITSGGNEQFFGPGTRLTVL.

This sequence joins TRBV7-9 and TRBJ2-3; TRBD1 is a possible D gene (6 bases). Germline-derived CDR1 and CDR2 are SEHNR and FQNEAQ (reference sequence). Trimming shortened V by 4 bases and J by 6 bases, and 20 bases separated the two germline ends. The CDR3 spans 16 residues. The DNA of the CDR3 is TGTGCCAGCAGCTCGGGTCCTAGAGGGGGACGGGATACGCAGTATTTT. Translating it yields CASSSGPRGGRDTQYF.

The chain links TRBV5-1 to TRBJ2-4, with D tentatively TRBD1 (6 bases). The germline V gene has CDR1 SGHRS and CDR2 YFSETQ. There are 14 residues in the CDR3. V was shortened by 2 bases and J by 3 bases, with 9 bases between the two germline ends. The CDR3 here is CASSLMDSKNIQYF. The CDR3 DNA follows: TGCGCCAGCAGCTTAATGGACAGCAAAAACATTCAGTACTTC. The entire variable domain, with the rest obtained from reference TRBV5-1 and TRBJ2-4, is as follows: KAGVTQTPRYLIKTRGQQVTLSCSPISGHRSVSWYQQTPGQGLQFLFEYFSETQRNKGNFPGRFSGRQFSNSRSEMNVSTLELGDSALYLCASSLMDSKNIQYFGAGTRLSVL.

The genes are TRBV5-1 and TRBJ1-1, with D tentatively TRBD1 (5 bases). The CDR3 is 14 residues long. Germline values: CDR1 SGHRS, CDR2 YFSETQ. Trimming took off 5 bases at V and 3 bases at J, with 14 bases between the two ends. The CDR3 DNA is TGCGCCAGCAGTCGTCCCGGGGGAGACACTGAAGCTTTCTTT. Encoded protein: CASSRPGGDTEAFF.

Comments on this clone: Sequence at one end of the junction differs from germline and may be a read error. The chain recombines TRBV25-1 with TRBJ1-4; possibly TRBD1 for D (6 bases). CDR1 is MGHDK and CDR2 is SYGVNS in the germline V gene. The CDR3 extends over 16 amino acids. The CDR3 nucleotides read TGTGCCGGCAGTGAAGGAGGGGCAGTGGGGGCTGAAAAACTGTTTTTT. Translated: CAGSEGGAVGAEKLFF. The complete variable domain, with remaining parts taken from reference TRBV25-1 and TRBJ1-4, reads EADIYQTPRYLVIGTGKKITLECSQTMGHDKMYWYQQDPGMELHLIHYSYGVNSTEKGDLSSESTVSRIRTEHFPLTLESARPSHTSQYLCAGSEGGAVGAEKLFFGSGTQLSVL.

The genes are TRBV19 and TRBJ1-3; D gene unclear. There are 14 residues in the CDR3. Germline CDR1 LNHDA, CDR2 SQIVND (reference sequence). V lost 7 bases and J 2 bases, leaving 12 bases between the germline ends. CDR3 loop: CASIPGYTGNTIYF. The CDR3 bases are TGTGCCAGTATTCCAGGTTACACTGGAAACACCATATATTTT.

The chain combines TRBV7-9 with TRBJ1-2; D gene ambiguous. This CDR3 has 14 amino acids. The V end lost 6 bases, the J end lost 4 bases, and 15 bases lay between the germline ends. Germline V gene sequence: CDR1 SEHNR, CDR2 FQNEAQ (reference sequence). CDR3 amino acids: CASRVASPFYGYTF. In nucleotides, the CDR3 is TGTGCCAGCAGGGTCGCCAGTCCCTTCTATGGCTACACCTTC.

This rearrangement joins TRBV6-5 to TRBJ2-1; no reliable D call. V lost 6 bases and J 6 bases, leaving 15 bases between the germline ends. Germline CDR1 and CDR2: MNHEY and SVGAGI. The CDR3 has 14 amino acids. CDR3 DNA: TGTGCCAGCAGCAATAGACCCATAACCAATGAGCAGTTCTTC. Translated, it gives CASSNRPITNEQFF.